This T cell receptor beta chain was documented in a study of cytomegalovirus exposure and HLA in healthy donors. The overall study: Of all 360 or so donors who were genotyped, about 84% belonged to the Caucasian-associated ancestry cluster. Findings and caveats of the study: A later look showed TCR association rates differing by HLA locus, highest for DRB1 and lowest for HLA-C.

The PCR ran on 60 Vbeta and 13 Jbeta primers. Data came from immunoSEQ multiplex PCR; TCRdb stores just in-frame clones and leaves some out. This sample's table has about 160,000 clones. As concerns this clone: Antigen: not known.

V was cut by 11 bases and J by 2 bases, with 12 bases left in between. Per germline, CDR1 SNHLY and CDR2 FYNNEI. The CDR3 totals 13 residues. The V gene is TRBV2, the J gene TRBJ2-2; D perhaps matches TRBD1 (5 bases). The sequencing sample was made of PBMCs. This TCR was sampled from a woman aged 55-70 years in good health and CMV-seronegative. This CDR3 is CASGRENTGELFF. DNA of the CDR3: TGTGCCTCCGGCAGGGAAAACACCGGGGAGCTGTTTTTT. Looking up the rest from reference TRBV2 and TRBJ2-2 gives the full variable domain: EPEVTQTPSHQVTQMGQEVILRCVPISNHLYFYWYRQILGQKVEFLVSFYNNEISEKSEIFDDQFSVERPDGSNFTLKIRSTKLEDSAMYFCASGRENTGELFFGEGSRLTVL.